What follows is one T cell receptor (beta chain) and its context. Antigen: not known. These data are taken from a study of shared clonotypes between healthy human individuals. About the research overall: Per donor, CD8 memory used one plate, CD8 naive used two, CD4 memory used three and CD4 naive used three. Regarding the study as a whole: Larger estimated richness was generally recorded for naive subsets relative to memory subsets. In a handful of donors, approximately 5% of naive CD4 clonotypes appeared in common.

Libraries were prepared by immunoSEQ multiplex PCR; TCRdb keeps only in-frame clonotypes and omits some of them. The sample records some 1 million clones, around 76% being singletons. Trimming took 5 bases from V and 7 from J, leaving 12 bases between them. CDR1 is MNHNY, CDR2 SVGAGI, per germline (reference sequence). The CDR3 is 13 amino acids. V usage is TRBV6-6 and J usage is TRBJ1-5; no reliable D call. The sequence was obtained from a man between 18 and 29 years old in good health. The sample consisted of memory CD4+ T cells sorted from blood. Subset denoted: CD45RA-negative fraction. The CDR3 is CASSPGMLQPQHF. In DNA, the CDR3 is TGTGCCAGCAGTCCCGGGATGTTACAGCCCCAGCATTTT.